This T cell receptor beta chain was recorded in a study of OX40 agonist ivuxolimab in advanced cancers. For the study at large: Given to patients was ivuxolimab, an agonistic anti-OX40 (CD134) antibody. Study-wide findings and caveats: Within 6 weeks, CD4+ and CD8+ blood T cells expanded clonally at 0.1 to 3.0 mg/kg. Researchers report that CD8+ T cells had, on average, more expanded clones than CD4+.

For this clone: The antigen is undetermined.

Repertoires were generated with immunoSEQ multiplex PCR, while TCRdb's copy carries only in-frame clones and drops some. The data hold 65,000 to 75,000 clones, with about 91% observed a single time. The CDR3 runs to 15 residues. Germline values: CDR1 KGHSH, CDR2 LQKENI. V lost 6 bases and J 6 bases, leaving 17 bases between the germline ends. The gene calls are TRBV18 and TRBJ1-4; D perhaps matches TRBD1 (5 bases). Here the sequenced sample was CD4+ or CD8+ T cells sorted from blood, taken in a trial of the OX40 agonist ivuxolimab. The receptor was isolated from an adult with an advanced solid tumor such as melanoma, head and neck, liver or kidney cancer. The CDR3: CASSLQGLGDEKLFF. The CDR3 DNA follows: TGTGCCAGCTCTCTTCAGGGATTAGGAGATGAAAAACTGTTTTTT.